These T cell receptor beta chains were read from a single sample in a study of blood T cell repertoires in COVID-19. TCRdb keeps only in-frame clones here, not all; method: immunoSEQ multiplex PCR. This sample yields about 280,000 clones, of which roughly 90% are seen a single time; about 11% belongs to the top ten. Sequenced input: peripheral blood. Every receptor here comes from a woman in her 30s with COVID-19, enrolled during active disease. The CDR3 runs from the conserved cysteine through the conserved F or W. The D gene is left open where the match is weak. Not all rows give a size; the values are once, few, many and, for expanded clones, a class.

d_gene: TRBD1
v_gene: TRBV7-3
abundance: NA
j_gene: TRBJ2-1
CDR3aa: CASSPRQGPGPNEQFF
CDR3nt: TGTGCCAGCAGCCCGCGACAGGGGCCTGGCCCCAATGAGCAGTTCTTC

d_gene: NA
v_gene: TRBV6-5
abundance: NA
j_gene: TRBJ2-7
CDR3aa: CATAESYEQYF
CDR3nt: TGTGCCACAGCGGAAAGCTACGAGCAGTACTTC

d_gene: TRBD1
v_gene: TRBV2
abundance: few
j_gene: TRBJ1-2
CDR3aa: CASNLDREYGYTF
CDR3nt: TGTGCCAGCAACCTGGACAGGGAATATGGCTACACCTTC

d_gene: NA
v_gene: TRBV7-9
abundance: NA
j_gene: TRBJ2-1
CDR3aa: CASRRTSNEQFF
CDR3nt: TGTGCCAGCAGACGTACTAGTAATGAGCAGTTCTTC

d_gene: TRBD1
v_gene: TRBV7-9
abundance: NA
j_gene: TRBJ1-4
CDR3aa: CASSLTPGQGNEKLFF
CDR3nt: TGTGCCAGCAGCTTAACGCCGGGACAGGGGAACGAAAAACTGTTTTTT

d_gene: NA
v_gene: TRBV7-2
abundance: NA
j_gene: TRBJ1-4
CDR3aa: CASSFQFPTNEKLFF
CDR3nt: TGTGCCAGCAGCTTCCAGTTTCCAACTAATGAAAAACTGTTTTTT

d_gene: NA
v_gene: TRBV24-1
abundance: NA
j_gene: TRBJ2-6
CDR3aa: CATSDSGNPSGANVLTF
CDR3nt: TGTGCCACCAGTGATTCGGGGAACCCCTCTGGGGCCAACGTCCTGACTTTC

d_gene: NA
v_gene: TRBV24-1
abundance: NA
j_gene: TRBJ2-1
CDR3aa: CATSEDLGFRQFF
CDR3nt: TGTGCCACCAGTGAGGACTTAGGGTTCAGGCAGTTCTTC

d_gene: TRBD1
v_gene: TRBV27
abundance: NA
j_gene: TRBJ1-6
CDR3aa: CASSAPTGVGSPLHF
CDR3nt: TGTGCCAGCAGTGCCCCGACAGGGGTGGGATCACCCCTCCACTTT

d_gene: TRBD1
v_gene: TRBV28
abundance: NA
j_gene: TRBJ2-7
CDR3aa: CASTSQGADYEQYF
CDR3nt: TGTGCCAGCACCTCGCAGGGGGCTGACTACGAGCAGTACTTC

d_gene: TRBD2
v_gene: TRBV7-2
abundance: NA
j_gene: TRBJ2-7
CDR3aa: CASSLATSGSSEQYF
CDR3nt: TGTGCCAGCAGCTTAGCGACTAGCGGGAGCTCCGAGCAGTACTTC

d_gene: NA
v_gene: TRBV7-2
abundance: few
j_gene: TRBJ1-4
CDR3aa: CASSLQGTNEKLFF
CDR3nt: TGTGCCAGCAGCTTACAGGGAACTAATGAAAAACTGTTTTTT

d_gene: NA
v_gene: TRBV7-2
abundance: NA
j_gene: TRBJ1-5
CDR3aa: CASSPYRDQPQHF
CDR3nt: TGTGCCAGCAGCCCTTACAGGGATCAGCCCCAGCATTTT

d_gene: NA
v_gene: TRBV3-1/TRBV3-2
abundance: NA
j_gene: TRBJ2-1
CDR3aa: CASSPSAHSYNEQFF
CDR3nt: TGTGCCAGCAGCCCTAGCGCCCACTCCTACAATGAGCAGTTCTTC

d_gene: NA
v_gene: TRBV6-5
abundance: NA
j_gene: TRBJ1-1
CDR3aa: CASSPLQGWTEAFF
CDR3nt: TGTGCCAGCAGTCCACTTCAGGGGTGGACTGAAGCTTTCTTT

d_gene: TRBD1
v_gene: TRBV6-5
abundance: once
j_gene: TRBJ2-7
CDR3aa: CASRPGTGVVEQYF
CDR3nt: TGTGCCAGCAGACCCGGGACAGGGGTGGTCGAGCAGTACTTC

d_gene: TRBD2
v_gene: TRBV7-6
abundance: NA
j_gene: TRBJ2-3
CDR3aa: CASSLAPSGRSTDTQYF
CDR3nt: TGTGCCAGCAGCTTAGCGCCTAGCGGGAGGAGTACAGATACGCAGTATTTT

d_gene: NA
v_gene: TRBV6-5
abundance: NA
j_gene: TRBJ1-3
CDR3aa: CASRRDPGNTIYF
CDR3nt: TGTGCCAGCCGCAGGGATCCTGGAAACACCATATATTTT

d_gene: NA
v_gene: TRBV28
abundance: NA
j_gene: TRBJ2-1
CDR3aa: CASSPGGAYNEQFF
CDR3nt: TGTGCCAGCAGTCCTGGCGGGGCCTACAATGAGCAGTTCTTC

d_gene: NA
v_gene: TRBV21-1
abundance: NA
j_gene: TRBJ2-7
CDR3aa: CASSSDSQSYEQYF
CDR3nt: TGTGCCAGCAGCAGTGACAGTCAATCCTACGAGCAGTACTTC

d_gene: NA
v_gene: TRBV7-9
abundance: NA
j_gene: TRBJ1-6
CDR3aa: CASSLDTNSPLHF
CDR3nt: TGTGCCAGCAGCCTCGACACTAATTCACCCCTCCACTTT

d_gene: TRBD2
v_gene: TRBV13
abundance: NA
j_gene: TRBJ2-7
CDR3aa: CASSPGGQGPYF
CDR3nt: TGTGCCAGCAGCCCGGGGGGGCAGGGACCGTACTTC

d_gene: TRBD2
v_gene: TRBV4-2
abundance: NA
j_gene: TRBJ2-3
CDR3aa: CASSQDGRLAGYF
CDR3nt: TGTGCCAGCAGCCAAGATGGGAGGCTAGCGGGGTATTTT

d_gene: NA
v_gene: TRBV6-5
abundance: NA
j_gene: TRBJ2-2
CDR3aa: CASSNQGNLGELFF
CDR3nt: TGTGCCAGCAGCAACCAGGGGAATCTCGGGGAGCTGTTTTTT

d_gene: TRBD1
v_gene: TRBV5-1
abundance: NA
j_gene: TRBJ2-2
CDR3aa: CASSRTQGAGELFF
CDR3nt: TGCGCCAGCAGCAGAACTCAGGGGGCCGGGGAGCTGTTTTTT

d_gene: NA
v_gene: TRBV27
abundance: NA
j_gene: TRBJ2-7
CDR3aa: CASSPSRYEQYF
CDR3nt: TGTGCCAGCAGTCCCTCCAGATACGAGCAGTACTTC

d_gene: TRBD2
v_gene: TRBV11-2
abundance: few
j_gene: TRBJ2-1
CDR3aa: CASSQGLAGAAEQFF
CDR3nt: TGTGCCAGCAGCCAGGGACTAGCGGGTGCGGCTGAGCAGTTCTTC

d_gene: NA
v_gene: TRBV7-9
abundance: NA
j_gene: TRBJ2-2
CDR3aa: CASSSYSGDYTGELFF
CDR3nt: TGTGCCAGCAGCTCCTATAGCGGAGACTACACCGGGGAGCTGTTTTTT